This T cell receptor (beta chain) was identified during a study of cytomegalovirus exposure and HLA in healthy donors (dated by TCRdb to about 2017). A note on the overall study: According to a later analysis, one platform produced both the roughly 110 validation repertoires and the 700 or so repertoires of the first cohort. The study was designed to test whether signatures of past pathogen exposure could be identified by cataloging public T cell receptors. A separate validation cohort of about 110 different subjects was used in addition to the roughly 670-subject first cohort. To predict cytomegalovirus infection status, the study combined high-throughput TCR immunosequencing, statistical association of individual TCRs with disease status, and machine learning. The paper's findings and limits, for the study overall: The classifier was reported to diagnose cytomegalovirus status with high specificity and sensitivity in both the original and validation cohorts. In a later analysis, TCRs clustered in the first cohort were found to also tend to co-occur in the 120 or so validation repertoires, with approximately 95% of cluster scores above 0. In the study, about 150 TCR beta chains were listed as associated with cytomegalovirus. Most TCR sequences were seen in very few donors, while some public TCRs were found in many individuals. A few of the identified cytomegalovirus-associated TCR beta chains were confirmed in vitro to be specific for cytomegalovirus antigens. A later analysis had no HLA typing for the validation cohort, so co-occurrence there was scored across all 120 or so repertoires. The authors suggested that the approach could potentially be generalized to other disease states and immunological phenotypes.

The donors belonged to the validation cohort of 120 subjects, which was separate from the roughly 700-subject first cohort. Libraries were made using the immunoSEQ multiplex PCR assay. In the source study's methods: A statistical classification framework was built for diagnosing cytomegalovirus status from the catalog of TCR beta chain sequences. This immuneACCESS table, as held by TCRdb, lists in-frame sequences with V and J called but not all clones. Of the missing ones, under half trace to an unresolved V gene in checked studies; the others have no known cause. The V and J calls and clone size were taken over from that table, and D and trimming were inferred from the DNA. The sample table contains over 250,000 clones; only one count was recorded for approximately 86% of them. Roughly 0.99% of the sample comes from the top ten. There are a few counts of this clone. Its specific antigen is unknown. No qualities accompany the bases; no much larger clone lies one base away.

Sequences were obtained from PBMCs. This receptor was identified in a woman between 18 and 29 years old in good health and CMV-seronegative.

The DNA reads TGTGCCAGCATCAAAATTAACTATGGCTACACCTTC. Translated, it reads CASIKINYGYTF. The chain uses TRBV5-6 and TRBJ1-2; no D segment can be confidently identified. From the germline V gene, CDR1 is SGHDT and CDR2 is YYEEEE. Cut back by 6 bases and 1 base, the V and J ends lie 7 bases apart. The CDR3, from cysteine to phenylalanine, totals 12 residues. Only CDR3 DNA is held: 36 bases, read in frame from base 1. The entire variable domain, with the stretches around the CDR3 drawn from the reference TRBV5-6 and TRBJ1-2 proteins, is DAGVTQSPTHLIKTRGQQVTLRCSPKSGHDTVSWYQQALGQGPQFIFQYYEEEERQRGNFPDRFSGHQFPNYSSELNVNALLLGDSALYLCASIKINYGYTFGSGTRLTVV.